The text below deals with one T cell receptor beta chain. Its target antigen remains unknown. Qualities for individual bases were not recorded, and no much larger clone is one base off. The junction shows trimming of 2 bases on V and 0 bases on J, plus 4 bases between the germline ends. For CDR1 and CDR2, the germline V gene lists MDHEN and SYDVKM. The CDR3, from cysteine to phenylalanine, totals 13 residues. The DNA shown is the 39-base CDR3, in frame from base 1. The protocol used for the library was the immunoSEQ multiplex PCR assay. The TCRbeta CDR3 region and neighboring sequences were amplified from pancreatic genomic DNA and then sequenced. Per the original workflow: Repertoire diversity was assessed as a mean normalized Shannon-Wiener index, together with productive clonality and counts of productive rearrangements. The nonparametric Mann-Whitney U test was used to compare repertoire metrics between controls and chronic pancreatitis. CDR3beta sequences with identical amino acid composition and length across subjects were defined as shared clonotypes. This is the immuneACCESS table as TCRdb keeps it, with only in-frame sequences that have V and J called. A part of the clones is gone; compared with another copy, unresolved V genes explain less than half, and the rest is unexplained. That table gives V, J and clone size, and the DNA gave D and trimming. The sample includes roughly 860 clones, with roughly 70% observed a single time. Of the sample, roughly 17% falls within the top ten clones.

The source of the sample is a study of immune characteristics of hereditary and idiopathic chronic pancreatitis. The study in broad terms: Local immune cells and TCRbeta repertoires in the pancreas were profiled in this study for hereditary and idiopathic chronic pancreatitis, with control organ donor pancreases used for comparison. TCRbeta sequencing covered a few control pancreases, roughly seven hereditary chronic pancreatitis pancreases and roughly six idiopathic chronic pancreatitis pancreases. The gDNA-based approach was selected because the approach required minimal in vitro experimental manipulation of T cells infiltrating the pancreas.

Chronic pancreatitis pancreas tissue was obtained from patients undergoing total pancreatectomy with islet autotransplantation (TPIAT). Included chronic pancreatitis patients had no known history of diabetes. For TCRbeta sequencing, genomic DNA was pulled straight from bulk pancreas tissue, skipping any T cell sorting. No particular cause of disease was identified in the patients with idiopathic chronic pancreatitis. Pancreas tissues from patients and organ donors were collected consecutively at two US centers. General study outcomes and caveats: The study did not include chronic pancreatitis caused by alcohol use. Both chronic pancreatitis groups showed significantly increased TCRbeta repertoire diversity and reduced clonality versus controls. Differences in Vbeta-Jbeta gene family usage, including TRBV10, TRBV19, TRBV23 and TRBV5, were found between hereditary and idiopathic chronic pancreatitis. Because patient tissue could be obtained only at the time of TPIAT, differences in disease duration may have affected the immune findings. Among 10 to 15 chronic pancreatitis patients, a positive correlation was found between numbers of productive TCR rearrangements and disease severity scores.

The TCR originated in a human donor with chronic pancreatitis. The chain is encoded by TRBV28 joined to TRBJ1-1, with the D gene call left open. What was sequenced was pancreas tissue with idiopathic chronic pancreatitis. The sample's cell subset or site, from its label and the paper: chronic pancreatitis without an identified cause. The nucleotide sequence reads TGTGCCAGCAGTTTAAAGATGAACACTGAAGCTTTCTTT. Its protein is CASSLKMNTEAFF.